Listed below are T cell receptor beta chains from one sample, sequenced in a study of OX40 agonist ivuxolimab in advanced cancers. Profiled with immunoSEQ multiplex PCR; TCRdb holds only in-frame clones, not every one. Of 75,000 to 90,000 clones detected, approximately 85% appear once; the ten largest clones hold 2% to 3%. The input for sequencing was CD4+ or CD8+ T cells sorted from blood, taken in a trial of the OX40 agonist ivuxolimab. All receptors derive from an adult with an advanced solid tumor such as melanoma, head and neck, liver or kidney cancer. CDR3s include the opening cysteine and the closing phenylalanine or tryptophan. The order of the fields is D gene, J gene, V gene, CDR3 protein. A D gene is named only where the DNA matches it firmly.

TRBD1 | TRBJ1-4 | TRBV28 | CASSAIGQGRYSKYEKLFF
- | TRBJ1-2 | TRBV9 | CASSVGAGFDYGYTF
- | TRBJ1-2 | TRBV19 | CASSIGRAVDGYTF
- | TRBJ1-6 | TRBV6-6 | CASSYSGGYYNSPLHF
- | TRBJ1-6 | TRBV25-1 | CASRAIGSSYNSPLHF
- | TRBJ1-5 | TRBV7-2 | CASSDRQSNQPQHF
TRBD1 | TRBJ2-7 | TRBV7-9 | CASSFGDRSSYEQYF
TRBD1 | TRBJ1-5 | TRBV10-3 | CAIRGGTGEQPQHF
TRBD2 | TRBJ2-3 | TRBV5-5 | CASSFLLAGGRGSDTQYF
- | TRBJ1-5 | TRBV19 | CASSMQGFSNQPQHF
- | TRBJ2-7 | TRBV27 | CASRTGTTYEQYF
TRBD1 | TRBJ1-4 | TRBV10-3 | CAIGTGGGTNEKLFF
- | TRBJ2-5 | TRBV5-1 | CASSLGGVDQETQYF
TRBD1 | TRBJ2-5 | TRBV30 | CAWGVDREETQYF
- | TRBJ2-1 | TRBV6-1 | CASSEGQAYNEQFF
- | TRBJ2-3 | TRBV30 | CASGRLSTDTQYF
TRBD1 | TRBJ2-7 | TRBV28 | CASRGTGLTYEQYF